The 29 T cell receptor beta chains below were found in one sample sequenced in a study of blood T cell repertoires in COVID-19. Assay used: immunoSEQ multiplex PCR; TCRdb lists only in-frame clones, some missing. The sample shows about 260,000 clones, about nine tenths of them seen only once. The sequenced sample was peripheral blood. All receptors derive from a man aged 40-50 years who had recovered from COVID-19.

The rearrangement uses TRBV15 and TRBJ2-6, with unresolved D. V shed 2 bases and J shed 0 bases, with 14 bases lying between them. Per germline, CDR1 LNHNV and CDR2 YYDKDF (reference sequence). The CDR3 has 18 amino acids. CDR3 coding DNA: TGTGCCACCAGCAGACCCGTTATCGCGAACTCTGGGGCCAACGTCCTGACTTTC. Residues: CATSRPVIANSGANVLTF.

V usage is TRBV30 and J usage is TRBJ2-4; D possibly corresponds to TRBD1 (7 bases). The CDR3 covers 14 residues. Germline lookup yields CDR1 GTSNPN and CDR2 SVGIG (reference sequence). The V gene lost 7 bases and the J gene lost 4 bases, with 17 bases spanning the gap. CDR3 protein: CASSGGRQKNIQYF. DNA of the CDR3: TGTGCCTCCTCAGGGGGGCGACAGAAAAACATTCAGTACTTC.

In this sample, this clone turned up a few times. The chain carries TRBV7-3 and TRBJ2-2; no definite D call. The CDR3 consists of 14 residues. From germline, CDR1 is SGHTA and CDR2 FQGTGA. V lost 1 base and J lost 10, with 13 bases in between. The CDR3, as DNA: TGTGCCAGCAGCTTAAGAGGAGCCGGGTCGGAGCTGTTTTTT. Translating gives CASSLRGAGSELFF.

The CDR3 nucleotides are TGTGCCAGCAGCGAAAGTACTAGCTACACAGATACGCAGTATTTT. Its protein is CASSESTSYTDTQYF. This rearrangement joins TRBV14 to TRBJ2-3; maybe TRBD2 (6 bases). Germline values: CDR1 SGHDN, CDR2 FVKESK. The CDR3 has 15 residues. Trimming took 5 bases from V and 2 from J, leaving 14 bases between them. The whole variable domain, remainder taken from reference TRBV14 and TRBJ2-3, is EAGVTQFPSHSVIEKGQTVTLRCDPISGHDNLYWYRRVMGKEIKFLLHFVKESKQDESGMPNNRFLAERTGGTYSTLKVQPAELEDSGVYFCASSESTSYTDTQYFGPGTRLTVL.

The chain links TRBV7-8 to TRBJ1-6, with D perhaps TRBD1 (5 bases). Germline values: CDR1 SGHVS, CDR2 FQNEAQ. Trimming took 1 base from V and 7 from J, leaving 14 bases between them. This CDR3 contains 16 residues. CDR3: CASSLVAGQANSPLHF. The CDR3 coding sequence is TGTGCCAGCAGCTTAGTAGCGGGGCAGGCAAATTCACCCCTCCACTTT. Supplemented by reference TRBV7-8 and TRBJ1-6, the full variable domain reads GAGVSQSPRYKVAKRGQDVALRCDPISGHVSLFWYQQALGQGPEFLTYFQNEAQLDKSGLPSDRFFAERPEGSVSTLKIQRTQQEDSAVYLCASSLVAGQANSPLHFGNGTRLTVT.

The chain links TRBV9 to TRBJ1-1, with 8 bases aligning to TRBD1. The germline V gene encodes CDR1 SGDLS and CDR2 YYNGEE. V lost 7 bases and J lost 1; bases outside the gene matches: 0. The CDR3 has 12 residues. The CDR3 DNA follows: TGTGCCAGCGGGACAGGGAACACTGAAGCTTTCTTT. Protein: CASGTGNTEAFF.

The CDR3 region has the DNA TGTGCCAGCAGCCCAATCAGGTACGAGCAGTACTTC. This codes for CASSPIRYEQYF. J is TRBJ2-7 and V is TRBV11-2; D uncertain. Germline V gene data show CDR1 as SGHAT and CDR2 as FQNNGV. The CDR3 length is 12 residues. Trimming took 5 bases from V and 4 from J, leaving 9 bases between them.

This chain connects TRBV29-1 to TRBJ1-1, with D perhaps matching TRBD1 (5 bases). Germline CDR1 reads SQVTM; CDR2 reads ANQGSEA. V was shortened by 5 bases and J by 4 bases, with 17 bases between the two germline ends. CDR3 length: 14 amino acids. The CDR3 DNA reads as TGCAGCGTTCCCCCGGTGCAGGGAGGCACTGAAGCTTTCTTT. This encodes CSVPPVQGGTEAFF.

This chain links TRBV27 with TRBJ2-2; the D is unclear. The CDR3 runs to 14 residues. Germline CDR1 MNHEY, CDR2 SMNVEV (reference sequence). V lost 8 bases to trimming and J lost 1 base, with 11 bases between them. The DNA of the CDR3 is TGTGCCAGCGGATTTACTAAGAACACCGGGGAGCTGTTTTTT. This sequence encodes CASGFTKNTGELFF.

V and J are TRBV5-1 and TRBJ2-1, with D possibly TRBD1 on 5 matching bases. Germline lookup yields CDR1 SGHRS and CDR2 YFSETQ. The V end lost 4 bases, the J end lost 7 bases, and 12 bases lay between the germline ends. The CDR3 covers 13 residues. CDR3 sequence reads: CASSADTLNEQFF. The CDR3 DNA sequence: TGCGCCAGCAGCGCGGACACTCTTAATGAGCAGTTCTTC.

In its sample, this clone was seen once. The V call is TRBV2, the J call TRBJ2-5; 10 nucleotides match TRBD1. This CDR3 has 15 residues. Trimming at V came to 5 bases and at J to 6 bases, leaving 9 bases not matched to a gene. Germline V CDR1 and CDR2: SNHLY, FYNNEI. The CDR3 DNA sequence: TGTGCCAGCAGTTCCGGGACAGGGGACATGAAGACCCAGTACTTC. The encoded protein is CASSSGTGDMKTQYF.

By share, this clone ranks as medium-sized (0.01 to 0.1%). CDR3 DNA: TGTGCCAGCAGCTTAGGGACAGGGGGAAACGTTGGTCAGCCCCAGCATTTT. Translation: CASSLGTGGNVGQPQHF. The chain carries TRBV7-2 and TRBJ1-5, with 10 bases matching TRBD1. With 1 base clipped from V and 6 bases from J, the junction kept 9 bases outside the gene matches. Germline CDR1 and CDR2: SGHTA and FQGNSA. The CDR3 runs to 17 residues.

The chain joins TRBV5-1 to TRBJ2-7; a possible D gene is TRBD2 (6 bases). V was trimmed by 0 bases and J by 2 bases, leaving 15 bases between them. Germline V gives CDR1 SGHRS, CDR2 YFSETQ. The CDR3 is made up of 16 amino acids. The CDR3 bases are TGCGCCAGCAGCTTGGCCGGAGGGGCAGGAGCCTACGAGCAGTACTTC. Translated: CASSLAGGAGAYEQYF.

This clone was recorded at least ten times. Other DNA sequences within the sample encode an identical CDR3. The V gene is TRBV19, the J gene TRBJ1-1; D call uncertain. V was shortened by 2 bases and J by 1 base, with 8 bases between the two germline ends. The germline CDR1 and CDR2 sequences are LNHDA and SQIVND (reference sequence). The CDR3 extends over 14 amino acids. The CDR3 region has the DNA TGTGCCAGTAGTATAAAGGCGGGGAACACTGAAGCTTTCTTT. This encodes CASSIKAGNTEAFF.

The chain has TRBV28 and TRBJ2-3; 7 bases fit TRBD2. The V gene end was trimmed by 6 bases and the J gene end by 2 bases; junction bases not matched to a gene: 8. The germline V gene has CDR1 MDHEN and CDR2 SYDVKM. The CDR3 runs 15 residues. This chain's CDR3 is CASRQAGTNTDTQYF. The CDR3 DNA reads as TGTGCCAGCAGACAAGCGGGGACGAACACAGATACGCAGTATTTT. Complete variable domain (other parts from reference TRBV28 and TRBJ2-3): DVKVTQSSRYLVKRTGEKVFLECVQDMDHENMFWYRQDPGLGLRLIYFSYDVKMKEKGDIPEGYSVSREKKERFSLILESASTNQTSMYLCASRQAGTNTDTQYFGPGTRLTVL.

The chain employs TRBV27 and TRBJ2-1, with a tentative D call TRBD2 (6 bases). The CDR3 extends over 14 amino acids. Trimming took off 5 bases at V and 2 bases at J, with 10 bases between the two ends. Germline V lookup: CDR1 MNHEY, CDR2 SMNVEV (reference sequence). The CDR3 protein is CASSPPGAYNEQFF. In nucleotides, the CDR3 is TGTGCCAGCAGTCCCCCGGGAGCCTACAATGAGCAGTTCTTC.

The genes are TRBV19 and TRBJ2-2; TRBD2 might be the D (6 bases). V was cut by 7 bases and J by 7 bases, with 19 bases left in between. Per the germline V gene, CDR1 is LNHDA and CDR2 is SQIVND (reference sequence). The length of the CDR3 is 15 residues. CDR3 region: CASIGTRLYGGELFF. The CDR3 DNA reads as TGTGCCAGTATAGGGACTCGTCTATATGGCGGGGAGCTGTTTTTT.

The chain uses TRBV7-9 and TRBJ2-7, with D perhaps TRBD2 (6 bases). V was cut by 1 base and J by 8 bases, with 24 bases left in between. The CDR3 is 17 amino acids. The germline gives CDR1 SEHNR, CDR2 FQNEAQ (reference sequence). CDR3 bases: TGTGCCAGCAGCTTAGTACGGGACTCTGGGCTTTTATCCAAGCAGTACTTC. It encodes CASSLVRDSGLLSKQYF.

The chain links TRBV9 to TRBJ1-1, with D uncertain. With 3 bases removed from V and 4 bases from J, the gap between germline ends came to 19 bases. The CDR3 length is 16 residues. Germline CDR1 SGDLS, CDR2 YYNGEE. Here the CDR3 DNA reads TGTGCCAGCAGCGGACGGGAGGTGAGGGAGGGCACTGAAGCTTTCTTT. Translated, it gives CASSGREVREGTEAFF.

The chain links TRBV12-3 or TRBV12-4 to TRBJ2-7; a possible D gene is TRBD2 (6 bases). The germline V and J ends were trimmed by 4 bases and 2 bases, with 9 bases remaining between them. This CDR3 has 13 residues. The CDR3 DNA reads TGTGCCAGCAGTTGGGACTCGACCTACGAGCAGTACTTC. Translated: CASSWDSTYEQYF.

This CDR3 is CASSFDGLNTEAFF. CDR3 DNA: TGTGCCAGCAGCTTCGACGGGTTGAACACTGAAGCTTTCTTT. The J gene is TRBJ1-1, the V gene TRBV5-4; D is uncertain. Germline assignment: CDR1 SGHNT and CDR2 YYREEE (reference sequence). The CDR3 has 14 amino acids. Trimming removed 2 bases from V and 0 bases from J, with 8 bases in between. The variable domain in full, completed from reference TRBV5-4 and TRBJ1-1, reads ETGVTQSPTHLIKTRGQQVTLRCSSQSGHNTVSWYQQALGQGPQFIFQYYREEENGRGNFPPRFSGLQFPNYSSELNVNALELDDSALYLCASSFDGLNTEAFFGQGTRLTVV.

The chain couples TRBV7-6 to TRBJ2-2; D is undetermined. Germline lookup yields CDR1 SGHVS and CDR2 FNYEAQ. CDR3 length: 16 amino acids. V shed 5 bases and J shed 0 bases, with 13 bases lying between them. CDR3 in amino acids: CASSLRGSANTGELFF. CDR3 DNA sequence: TGTGCCAGCAGCCTCCGAGGTTCCGCGAACACCGGGGAGCTGTTTTTT.

CDR3 amino acids: CASSDRGEIRADTQYF. The DNA of the CDR3 is TGTGCCAGCAGTGATCGGGGAGAGATCCGGGCAGATACGCAGTATTTT. The V gene is TRBV2, the J gene TRBJ2-3, with D possibly matching TRBD2 (5 bases). CDR1 is SNHLY and CDR2 is FYNNEI in the germline V gene. This CDR3 has 16 amino acids. V lost 3 bases, J lost 4 bases, and 17 bases lay in between.

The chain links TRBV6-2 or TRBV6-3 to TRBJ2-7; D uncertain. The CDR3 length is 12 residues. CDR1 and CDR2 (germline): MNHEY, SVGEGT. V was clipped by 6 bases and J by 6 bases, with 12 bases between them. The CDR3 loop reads CASSEWSGEQYF. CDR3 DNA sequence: TGTGCCAGCAGCGAATGGTCGGGCGAGCAGTACTTC.

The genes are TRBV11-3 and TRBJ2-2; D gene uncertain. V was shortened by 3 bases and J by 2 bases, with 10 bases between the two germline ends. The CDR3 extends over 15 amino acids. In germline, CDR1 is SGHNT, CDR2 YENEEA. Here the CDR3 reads CASSLSLSNTGELFF. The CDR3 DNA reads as TGTGCCAGCAGCTTGTCACTTTCTAACACCGGGGAGCTGTTTTTT.

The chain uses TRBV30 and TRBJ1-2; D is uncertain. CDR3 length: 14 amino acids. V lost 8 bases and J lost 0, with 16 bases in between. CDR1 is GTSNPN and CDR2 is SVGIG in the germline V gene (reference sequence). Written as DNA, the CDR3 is TGTGCCACCAGCGGGGTCACGACTAACTATGGCTACACCTTC. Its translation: CATSGVTTNYGYTF.

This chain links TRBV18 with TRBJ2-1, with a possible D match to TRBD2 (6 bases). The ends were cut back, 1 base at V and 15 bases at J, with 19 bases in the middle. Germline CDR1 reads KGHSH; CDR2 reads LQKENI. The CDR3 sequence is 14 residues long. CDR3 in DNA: TGTGCCAGCTCACCACAAAACAGGCAGGCCGGGGGGTTCTTC. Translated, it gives CASSPQNRQAGGFF. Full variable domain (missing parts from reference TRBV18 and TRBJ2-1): NAGVMQNPRHLVRRRGQEARLRCSPMKGHSHVYWYRQLPEEGLKFMVYLQKENIIDESGMPKERFSAEFPKEGPSILRIQQVVRGDSAAYFCASSPQNRQAGGFFGPGTRLTVL.

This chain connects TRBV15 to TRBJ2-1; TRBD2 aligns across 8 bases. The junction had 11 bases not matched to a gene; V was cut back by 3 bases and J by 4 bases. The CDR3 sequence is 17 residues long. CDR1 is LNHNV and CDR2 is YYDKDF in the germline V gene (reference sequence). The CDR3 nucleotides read TGTGCCACCAGCAGCACTAGGGCGGGAGGTGTATACAATGAGCAGTTCTTC. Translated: CATSSTRAGGVYNEQFF. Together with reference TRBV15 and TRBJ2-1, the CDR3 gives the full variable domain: DAMVIQNPRYQVTQFGKPVTLSCSQTLNHNVMYWYQQKSSQAPKLLFHYYDKDFNNEADTPDNFQSRRPNTSFCFLDIRSPGLGDTAMYLCATSSTRAGGVYNEQFFGPGTRLTVL.

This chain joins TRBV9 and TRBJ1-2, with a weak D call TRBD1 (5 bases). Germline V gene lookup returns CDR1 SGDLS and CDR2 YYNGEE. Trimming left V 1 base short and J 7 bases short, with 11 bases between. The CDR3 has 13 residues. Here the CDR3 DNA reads TGTGCCAGCAGCGTACGGGCGGGGACTGGCTACACCTTC. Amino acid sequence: CASSVRAGTGYTF.